This T cell receptor beta chain was captured by sequencing in a study of human T cells and chemical hapten exposure. TCRdb analysed the RACE reads with MiXCR anew, one entry per CDR3 protein. The sample consists of 150,000 to 200,000 distinct CDR3 sequences, under 25% of them appearing once. V lost 5 bases and J 7 bases, leaving 14 bases between the germline ends. The germline gives CDR1 SEHNR, CDR2 FQNEAQ (reference sequence). The CDR3 spans 13 residues. Described time point: patch test 1, 2 weeks after DPC sensitization. This sample's treatment: therapeutic diphenylcyclopropenone sensitization with weekly scalp DPC. Concerning this clonotype itself: The antigen is not known.

Findings of the study overall: Having alopecia, the donors may differ immunologically from healthy people.

This TCR derives from a woman aged 50 to 60 with alopecia areata. Some clones in this sample may be carry-over from other donors' samples. This specimen consisted of whole blood, obtained in connection with sensitization to the hapten diphenylcyclopropenone (DPC). The chain uses TRBV7-9 and TRBJ1-1; D may be TRBD1 (5 bases). CDR3 amino acids: CASSPGPYNEAFF. CDR3 in DNA: TGTGCCAGCAGCCCGGGGCCCTATAATGAAGCTTTCTTT. Looking up the rest from reference TRBV7-9 and TRBJ1-1 gives the full variable domain: DTGVSQNPRHKITKRGQNVTFRCDPISEHNRLYWYRQTLGQGPEFLTYFQNEAQLEKSRLLSDRFSAERPKGSFSTLEIQRTEQGDSAMYLCASSPGPYNEAFFGQGTRLTVV.